Sequencing of this TCR beta chain was carried out in a study of monozygotic twins with inflammatory bowel disease. Study-wide findings and caveats: Support for any single strong IBD-associated signal or clonotype was not found. Versus healthy twins, IBD patients showed fewer clonotypes shared with others, especially with disease activity.

Concerning this clonotype: Its antigen is undetermined.

The CDR3 runs 13 residues. Germline CDR1 SEHNR, CDR2 FQNEAQ (reference sequence). TCRdb reprocessed the 5' RACE reads and stores each CDR3 protein as one record, lacking DNA. The table for this sample gives more than 300,000 distinct CDR3 sequences. The chain links TRBV7-9 to TRBJ1-2. This sequence originates from a human donor with ulcerative colitis or Crohn's disease, or a healthy co-twin of an affected twin (not recorded which). The material sequenced was blood. The CDR3 sequence: CASTKSGDYGYTF.